Described below is a single TCR beta chain sequence and its context. Its antigen is unknown. V was trimmed by 1 base and J by 0 bases, leaving 17 bases between them. This CDR3 contains 17 residues. Per germline, CDR1 SGHRS and CDR2 YFSETQ. The data stem from a study of cytomegalovirus exposure and HLA in healthy donors. Turning to the study itself: Prior work identified some 120 million unique TCR beta sequences in 190 million or so T cells.

Whole-study findings and limits: While the bulk of TCR sequences proved rare, some public TCRs turned up in many donors. Specificity for CMV antigens was confirmed in vitro for a few of the CMV-associated chains. Productive rates of about 90% or about 30% were seen for most TCR beta V segments in an earlier analysis.

Both 60 Vbeta primers and 13 Jbeta primers went into the PCR. TCRdb's table, derived via immunoSEQ multiplex PCR, lists solely in-frame clones and lacks some. The specimen's table records roughly 64,000 clones. The TCR originated in a woman aged 18-29 years in good health and CMV-seronegative. The material sequenced was PBMCs. This sequence joins TRBV5-1 and TRBJ2-7; the D gene is possibly TRBD1 (5 bases). CDR3: CASSLRAGKLSSYEQYF. CDR3 DNA: TGCGCCAGCAGCTTGAGGGCAGGGAAACTTAGCTCCTACGAGCAGTACTTC.